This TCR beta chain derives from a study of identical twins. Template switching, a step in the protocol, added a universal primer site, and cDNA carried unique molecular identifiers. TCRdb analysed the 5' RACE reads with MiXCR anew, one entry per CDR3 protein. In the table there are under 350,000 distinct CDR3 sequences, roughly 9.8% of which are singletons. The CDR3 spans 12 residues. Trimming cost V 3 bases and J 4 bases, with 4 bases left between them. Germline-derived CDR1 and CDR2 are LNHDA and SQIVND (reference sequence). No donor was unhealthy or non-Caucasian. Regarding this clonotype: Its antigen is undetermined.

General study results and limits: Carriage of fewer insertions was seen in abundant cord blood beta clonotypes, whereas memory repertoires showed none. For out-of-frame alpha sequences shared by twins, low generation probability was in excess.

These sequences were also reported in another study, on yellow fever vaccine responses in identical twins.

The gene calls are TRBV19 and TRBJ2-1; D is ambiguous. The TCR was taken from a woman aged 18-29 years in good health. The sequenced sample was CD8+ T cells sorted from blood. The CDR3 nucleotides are TGTGCCAGTAGTATGGGTTACAATGAGCAGTTCTTC. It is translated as CASSMGYNEQFF.